This TCR beta chain was documented in a study of cytomegalovirus exposure and HLA in healthy donors. The study, taken as a whole, reports: Only CMV serostatus was available as immune exposure information.

The length of the CDR3 is 15 residues. The trim removed 4 bases at V and 6 bases at J, leaving 8 bases unmatched. Germline V gene data show CDR1 as SQVTM and CDR2 as ANQGSEA. Regarding this clone: Its target is unknown.

PCR used 60 Vbeta primers and 13 Jbeta primers. TCRdb's table, derived via immunoSEQ multiplex PCR, lists solely in-frame clones and lacks some. The sample has 160,000 or so clones; around 78% are singletons. The chain is built from TRBV29-1 and TRBJ2-3; 12 bases are shared with TRBD2. The clonotype was recovered from a man in his forties or fifties in good health and CMV-seronegative. The specimen was PBMCs. CDR3 region: CSVVGLAGGPDTQYF. DNA of the CDR3: TGCAGCGTTGTTGGGCTAGCGGGAGGGCCCGATACGCAGTATTTT.